This is a list of T cell receptor beta chains from one sample in a study of blood T cell repertoires in COVID-19. Some clones are missing from TCRdb's copy, which holds only in-frame ones; the method was immunoSEQ multiplex PCR. In the table there are around 46,000 clones, 70% to 90% of which are singletons. The specimen was PBMCs or T cells enriched from blood (not recorded which). These receptors all come from a woman aged 50 to 65 who had recovered from COVID-19. Both conserved end residues are part of each CDR3. D genes are given only for firm matches. Size tells how often a clone was seen (once, few, many) or the class of an expanded clone, and some rows leave it out.

V gene	J gene	clone size	D gene	CDR3 DNA	CDR3 protein
TRBV19	TRBJ2-1	NA	TRBD2	TGTGCCAGTAGCATCGGGGGGGCAGCGTACAATGAGCAGTTCTTC	CASSIGGAAYNEQFF
TRBV27	TRBJ1-1	NA	NA	TGTGCCAGCAGTCCCGGGTGGAGCACTGAAGCTTTCTTT	CASSPGWSTEAFF
TRBV6-5	TRBJ2-5	NA	NA	TGTGCCAGCAGTTCTCGACCCCGAGGGAAAGAGACCCAGTACTTC	CASSSRPRGKETQYF
TRBV28	TRBJ1-3	NA	NA	TGTGCCAGCAGTTTCCTGGGGGCGCGGGGAAACACCATATATTTT	CASSFLGARGNTIYF
TRBV28	TRBJ1-2	NA	NA	TGTGCCAGCAGACCTTCAGACAGGCTTCTTTATGGCTACACCTTC	CASRPSDRLLYGYTF
TRBV6-1	TRBJ1-5	NA	NA	TGTGCCAGCAGTGACAGTGGGCACAGGGCAATTTTCAATCAGCCCCAGCATTTT	CASSDSGHRAIFNQPQHF
TRBV7-3	TRBJ2-7	few	TRBD1	TGTGCCAGCAGCTTAGGGACAGGTCCCTACGAGCAGTACTTC	CASSLGTGPYEQYF
TRBV4-3	TRBJ2-1	NA	TRBD2	TGCGCCAGCAGCCAAGATCTAATAGCGGGGTATGAGCAGTTCTTC	CASSQDLIAGYEQFF
TRBV11-2	TRBJ1-1	NA	NA	TGTGCCAGCAGCCAAGCGAGTGGTTTTCGAGCTTTCTTT	CASSQASGFRAFF
TRBV18	TRBJ2-6	NA	NA	TGTGCCAGCTCACAACAGCCCAGCTCTGGGGCCAACGTCCTGACTTTC	CASSQQPSSGANVLTF
TRBV15	TRBJ2-5	NA	NA	TGTGCCACCAGCAGAGATTGGGAGCGTATACAGTACTTC	CATSRDWERIQYF
TRBV4-2	TRBJ2-7	NA	NA	TGTGCCAGCAGCTCCGCCCGGGACACGCGCTACGAGCAGTACTTC	CASSSARDTRYEQYF
TRBV18	TRBJ2-2	NA	TRBD2	TGTGCCAGCTCTGGATCAGCGGGGCGGAACACCGGGGAGCTGTTTTTT	CASSGSAGRNTGELFF
TRBV27	TRBJ1-2	NA	TRBD1	TGTGCCAGCAGTTTATACGCCGGGACAGACTATGGCTACACCTTC	CASSLYAGTDYGYTF
TRBV1	TRBJ2-7	NA	NA	TGCACCAGCAGCTCCCTCGGACTAGCGGACTCCTACGAGCAGTACTTC	CTSSSLGLADSYEQYF
TRBV12-3/TRBV12-4	TRBJ1-5	NA	NA	TGTGCCAGCAGTTTAAGCCTCAATCAGCCCCAGCATTTT	CASSLSLNQPQHF
TRBV28	TRBJ2-1	NA	TRBD1	TGTGCCAGTCGATTCGGGACAGGCTCCTACAATGAGCAGTTCTTC	CASRFGTGSYNEQFF
TRBV4-3	TRBJ1-1	NA	NA	TGCGCCAGCAGCCAAGGCCGAGGGACTGAAGCTTTCTTT	CASSQGRGTEAFF
TRBV7-9	TRBJ1-5	once	TRBD1	TGTGCCAGCAGCTCGACAGGGGGAGGTCAGCCCCAGCATTTT	CASSSTGGGQPQHF
TRBV10-2	TRBJ1-5	NA	TRBD1	TGCGCCAGCAGTGAGACAGGGGGCGCAAGCAATCAGCCCCAGCATTTT	CASSETGGASNQPQHF
TRBV5-5	TRBJ1-4	NA	NA	TGTGCCAGCAGCCGAGGACTCATTTGGGATGAAAAACTGTTTTTT	CASSRGLIWDEKLFF
TRBV5-1	TRBJ1-1	NA	NA	TGCGCCAGCAGCTACGGACAGAACACTGAAGCTTTCTTT	CASSYGQNTEAFF
TRBV7-9	TRBJ2-7	NA	TRBD1	TGTGCCAGCAGCCCATGGGACAGCTCCCCCTACGAGCAGTACTTC	CASSPWDSSPYEQYF
TRBV6-5	TRBJ2-3	NA	NA	TGTGCCAGCAGGACTTTGGGGAGAAACACAGATACGCAGTATTTT	CASRTLGRNTDTQYF
TRBV29-1	TRBJ1-4	NA	NA	TGCAGCGCCCAATTCAGGGGAACTAATGAAAAACTGTTTTTT	CSAQFRGTNEKLFF
TRBV19	TRBJ2-7	NA	TRBD2	TGTGCCAGTAGTATAGAGGGGACTAGCGGAGTGGGTTACGAGCAGTACTTC	CASSIEGTSGVGYEQYF
TRBV28	TRBJ1-6	few	TRBD1	TGTGCCAGCACTCCTGGGCAGGGGGAGAATTCACCCCTCCACTTT	CASTPGQGENSPLHF
TRBV28	TRBJ1-5	NA	NA	TGTGCCAGCAGAACCCCAGGTAGCAATCAGCCCCAGCATTTT	CASRTPGSNQPQHF
TRBV3-1/TRBV3-2	TRBJ1-6	NA	TRBD1	TGTGCCAGCAGCCAAAACACAGGGGGTACATTGTATAATTCACCCCTCCACTTT	CASSQNTGGTLYNSPLHF
TRBV2	TRBJ1-5	few	TRBD1	TGTGCCAGCAGAGCGGACAGGGGGCGAGGCAATCAGCCCCAGCATTTT	CASRADRGRGNQPQHF
TRBV4-1	TRBJ2-1	NA	NA	TGCGCCAGCAGCCAGGACTTGCCGAACTTATTCTGGCAGTTCTTC	CASSQDLPNLFWQFF
TRBV24-1	TRBJ2-1	NA	TRBD2	TGTGCCACGAGCATAGCGGGGTACAATGAGCAGTTCTTC	CATSIAGYNEQFF
TRBV5-1	TRBJ2-3	NA	TRBD2	TGCGCCAGCAGCCGGCTAGCGGGACCGACTAGCACAGATACGCAGTATTTT	CASSRLAGPTSTDTQYF
TRBV6-2/TRBV6-3	TRBJ1-2	NA	TRBD1	TGTGCCAGCAGCCTTTCGACAGGGAATGGCTACACCTTC	CASSLSTGNGYTF
TRBV2	TRBJ2-1	NA	NA	TGTGCCAGCAGTATGGGACAAGCCAATGAGCAGTTCTTC	CASSMGQANEQFF
TRBV28	TRBJ1-6	NA	TRBD1	TGTGCCAGCAGCCTACCGACAGGGGCTTATTCACCCCTCCACTTT	CASSLPTGAYSPLHF
TRBV4-3	TRBJ1-1	NA	NA	TGCGCCAGCTCGCCACAGGGTGCTGGCACTGAAGCTTTCTTT	CASSPQGAGTEAFF
TRBV7-2	TRBJ2-7	NA	NA	TGTGCCAGCAGCTTAGCCCCTACAGGATACCGCTACGAGCAGTACTTC	CASSLAPTGYRYEQYF
TRBV11-2	TRBJ1-2	NA	NA	TGTGCCAGCTCGTTCCAGGAGGATGGAATGATTGGCTACACCTTC	CASSFQEDGMIGYTF
TRBV15	TRBJ2-7	medium-sized	TRBD2	TGTGCCACCAGCAGAGATCAGGGAGGGGAACTCTACGAGCAGTACTTC	CATSRDQGGELYEQYF
TRBV4-1	TRBJ2-5	NA	NA	TGCGCCAGCAGCCAAGATGGTACAGCCGTCGGACAAGAGACCCAGTACTTC	CASSQDGTAVGQETQYF
TRBV18	TRBJ1-5	NA	TRBD1	TGTGCCAGCTCACCTCAGGGGGCGCGGGATCAGCCCCAGCATTTT	CASSPQGARDQPQHF
TRBV4-2	TRBJ2-5	NA	NA	TGTGCCAGCAGCCAAGACCCCACGCAGGGACTGAGGGAGACCCAGTACTTC	CASSQDPTQGLRETQYF
TRBV7-2	TRBJ2-1	NA	TRBD2	TGTGCCAGCAGCCCCCGGCGGCTAGCGGGAGCCAATGAGCAGTTCTTC	CASSPRRLAGANEQFF
TRBV7-9	TRBJ2-3	NA	TRBD2	TGTGCCAGCAGCGCGGGACTAGCGGGGGTAATCGAGATTTTAGGTACGCAGTATTTT	CASSAGLAGVIEILGTQYF
TRBV13	TRBJ1-1	NA	NA	TGTGCCAGCAGCCAAGGAGGGAACACTGAAGCTTTCTTT	CASSQGGNTEAFF
TRBV5-4	TRBJ1-1	NA	NA	TGTGCCAGCAGCTTGGCGGCGGGAGGGGACACTGAAGCTTTCTTT	CASSLAAGGDTEAFF
TRBV11-2	TRBJ2-3	once	TRBD2	TGTGCCAGCAGCTCCCCGACTAGCGTTAGCACAGATACGCAGTATTTT	CASSSPTSVSTDTQYF
TRBV6-5	TRBJ1-3	NA	TRBD1	TGTGCCAGCACCAGAGGAGACAGGGTTGGAAACACCATATATTTT	CASTRGDRVGNTIYF